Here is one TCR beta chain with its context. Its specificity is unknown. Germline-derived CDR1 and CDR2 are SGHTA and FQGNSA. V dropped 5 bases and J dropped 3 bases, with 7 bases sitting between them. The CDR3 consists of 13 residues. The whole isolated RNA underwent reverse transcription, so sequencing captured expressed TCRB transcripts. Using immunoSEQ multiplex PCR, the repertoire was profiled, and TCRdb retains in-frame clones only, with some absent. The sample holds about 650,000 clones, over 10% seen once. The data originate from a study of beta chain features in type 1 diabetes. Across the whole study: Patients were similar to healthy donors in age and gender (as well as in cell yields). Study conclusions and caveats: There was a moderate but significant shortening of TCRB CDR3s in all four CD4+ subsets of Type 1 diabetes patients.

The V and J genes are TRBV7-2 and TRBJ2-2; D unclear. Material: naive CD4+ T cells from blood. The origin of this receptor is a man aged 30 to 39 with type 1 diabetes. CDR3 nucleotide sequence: TGTGCCAGCAGCGAATCGTACACCGGGGAGCTGTTTTTT. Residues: CASSESYTGELFF.